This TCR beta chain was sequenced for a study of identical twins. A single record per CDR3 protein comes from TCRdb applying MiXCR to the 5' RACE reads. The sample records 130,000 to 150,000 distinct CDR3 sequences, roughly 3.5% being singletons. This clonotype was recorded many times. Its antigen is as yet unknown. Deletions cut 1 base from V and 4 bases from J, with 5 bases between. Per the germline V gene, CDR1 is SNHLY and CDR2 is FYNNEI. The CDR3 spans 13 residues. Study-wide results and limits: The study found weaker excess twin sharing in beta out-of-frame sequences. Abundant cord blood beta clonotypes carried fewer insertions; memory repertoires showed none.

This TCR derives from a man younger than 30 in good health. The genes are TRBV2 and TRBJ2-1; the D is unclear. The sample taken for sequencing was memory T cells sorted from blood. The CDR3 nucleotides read TGTGCCAGCAGTGAAGGCAGATACAATGAGCAGTTCTTC. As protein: CASSEGRYNEQFF.